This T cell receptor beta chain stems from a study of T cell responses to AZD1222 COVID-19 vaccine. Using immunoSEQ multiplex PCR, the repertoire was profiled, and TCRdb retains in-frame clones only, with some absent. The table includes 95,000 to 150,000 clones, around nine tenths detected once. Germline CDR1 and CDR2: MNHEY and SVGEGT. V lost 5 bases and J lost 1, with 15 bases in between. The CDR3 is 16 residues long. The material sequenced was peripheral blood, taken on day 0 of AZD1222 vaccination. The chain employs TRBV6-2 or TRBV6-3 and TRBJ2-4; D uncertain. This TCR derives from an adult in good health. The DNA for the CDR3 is TGTGCCAGCAGTCGCGACGAAGGTCACGCCAAAAACATTCAGTACTTC. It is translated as CASSRDEGHAKNIQYF.